A single sample is the source of the 32 T cell receptor beta chains below, sequenced in a study of spatial heterogeneity in lung cancer. TCRdb passed the 5' RACE reads through MiXCR, listing each CDR3 protein once. The sample records about 40,000 distinct CDR3 sequences, roughly 4.9% being singletons. The sample's time point: sample taken at primary tumor resection. This sample comprised PBMCs, obtained at surgery. The receptors stem from a female donor with early-stage non-small cell lung cancer.

The rearrangement joins TRBV12-3 or TRBV12-4 to TRBJ2-3, with D possibly TRBD1 on 5 matching bases. Trimming cost V 7 bases and J 8 bases, with 19 bases left between them. CDR3 length equals 14 residues. The CDR3 nucleotides read TGTGCCAGCACCCAGGATAGCAGGGTGGGTACGCAGTATTTT. It is translated as CASTQDSRVGTQYF.

This clonotype was seen more than once but under ten times. The junction differs from germline at one of its ends, possibly a read error. The V and J genes are TRBV11-2 and TRBJ2-7, with D possibly being TRBD1 (6 bases). This CDR3 region has 15 residues. Germline lookup yields CDR1 SGHAT and CDR2 FQNNGV. CDR3 sequence: CASSSIRDKNYGQYF. In nucleotides, the CDR3 is TGTGCCAGCAGCTCAATCCGGGACAAGAACTACGGGCAGTACTTC. Looking up the rest from reference TRBV11-2 and TRBJ2-7 gives the full variable domain: EAGVAQSPRYKIIEKRQSVAFWCNPISGHATLYWYQQILGQGPKLLIQFQNNGVVDDSQLPKDRFSAERLKGVDSTLKIQPAKLEDSAVYLCASSSIRDKNYGQYFGPGTRLTVT.

This clonotype was recorded at least ten times. This chain uses TRBV20-1 with TRBJ2-3, with D tentatively TRBD2 (5 bases). The CDR3 has 13 residues. Per the germline V gene, CDR1 is DFQATT and CDR2 is SNEGSKA (reference sequence). V was cut by 4 bases and J by 2 bases, with 10 bases left in between. The CDR3 here is CSANGEFTDTQYF. The CDR3 coding sequence is TGCAGTGCTAACGGGGAATTCACAGATACGCAGTATTTT.

The chain uses TRBV12-3 or TRBV12-4 and TRBJ2-5, with a possible D match to TRBD1 (5 bases). V was trimmed by 3 bases and J by 0 bases, leaving 8 bases between them. CDR3 size: 14 residues. CDR3 sequence: CASSFRAYQETQYF. The CDR3 DNA is TGTGCCAGCAGTTTCAGGGCGTACCAAGAGACCCAGTACTTC.

This clonotype was counted between two and nine times. The chain joins TRBV5-1 to TRBJ1-3; weak D call: TRBD1 (5 bases). Germline V gives CDR1 SGHRS, CDR2 YFSETQ. Trimming stripped 0 bases from V and 4 bases from J, with 8 bases between. This CDR3 comprises 14 residues. This CDR3 is CASSLAGPGNTIYF. The CDR3 region has the DNA TGCGCCAGCAGCTTGGCGGGGCCGGGAAACACCATATATTTT.

There are many counts of this clonotype. Germline and junction disagree at one end, which may indicate a read error. The chain combines TRBV7-7 with TRBJ2-3, with TRBD1 identical over 8 bases. In germline, CDR1 is SSHAT, CDR2 FNYEAQ (reference sequence). This CDR3 is built from 13 residues. The CDR3 is CASSAGQGHTQYF. CDR3 bases: TGTGCTAGCAGCGCCGGACAGGGCCATACGCAGTATTTT.

The sample holds many counts of this clonotype. The V and J genes are TRBV7-4 and TRBJ1-6; perhaps TRBD1 as D (5 bases). Germline V gene lookup returns CDR1 SGHVT and CDR2 SQSDAQ. V was cut by 4 bases and J by 7 bases, with 20 bases left in between. CDR3 length: 17 amino acids. The chain's CDR3 is CASSSIPGHALNSPLHF. The CDR3, as DNA: TGTGCCAGCAGCTCTATCCCCGGACACGCGTTGAATTCACCCCTCCACTTT.

There are a few counts of this clonotype. The rearrangement uses TRBV6-6 and TRBJ1-5; 10 bases map to TRBD1. This CDR3 is built from 13 residues. Germline V lookup: CDR1 MNHNY, CDR2 SVGAGI (reference sequence). V lost 6 bases, J lost 7 bases, and 3 bases stayed unmatched. CDR3 loop: CASSLTGGQPQHF. The CDR3 nucleotides are TGTGCCAGCAGCCTGACAGGGGGCCAGCCCCAGCATTTT.

This chain links TRBV12-3 or TRBV12-4 with TRBJ2-6, with a tentative D call TRBD2 (6 bases). This CDR3 is built from 17 residues. Deletions cut 9 bases from V and 0 bases from J, with 18 bases between. As DNA, the CDR3 is TGTGCCAGAGTTGGGGACTGTCTGGGCTCTGGGGCCAACGTCCTGACTTTC. Its translation is CARVGDCLGSGANVLTF.

This clonotype ranks as medium-sized. The genes are TRBV6-1 and TRBJ2-3, with D perhaps given as TRBD1 or TRBD2 (5 bases each). V was cut by 2 bases and J by 2 bases, with 11 bases left in between. CDR3 length: 15 amino acids. CDR1 is MNHNS, CDR2 SASEGT, per germline. This CDR3 reads CASSESWDHTDTQYF. The DNA of the CDR3 is TGTGCCAGCAGTGAAAGTTGGGACCACACAGATACGCAGTATTTT.

J is TRBJ2-2 and V is TRBV3-1, with 9 bases that match TRBD1. The germline V gene has CDR1 LGHDT and CDR2 YNNKEL (reference sequence). Unmatched junction bases numbered 6, after V lost 5 bases and J lost 5 bases. There are 15 residues in the CDR3. CDR3 in amino acids: CASSEQGARTGELFF. The CDR3 nucleotides are TGTGCCAGCAGCGAACAGGGGGCGAGGACCGGGGAGCTGTTTTTT.

This clonotype was counted between two and nine times. The V gene is TRBV4-3, the J gene TRBJ1-4; D call uncertain. The V end lost 0 bases, the J end lost 10 bases, and 9 bases lay between the germline ends. CDR3 length: 13 amino acids. Germline values: CDR1 LGHNA, CDR2 YSLEER. CDR3 region: CASSQDTEGKLFF. The DNA of the CDR3 is TGCGCCAGCAGCCAAGATACGGAGGGAAAACTGTTTTTT.

The V and J genes are TRBV27 and TRBJ1-2, with no clear D. This CDR3 is 14 amino acids long. The V end was cut by 3 bases, the J end by 0 bases, with 8 bases between. Germline V gives CDR1 MNHEY, CDR2 SMNVEV (reference sequence). The DNA for the CDR3 is TGTGCCAGCAGTTTGGGAGTAACTAACTATGGCTACACCTTC. Amino acid sequence: CASSLGVTNYGYTF.

This clonotype was detected ten times or more. The chain's CDR3 is CASRHTGVYEQYF. The CDR3 nucleotides read TGTGCCAGCAGGCACACAGGGGTTTACGAGCAGTACTTC. This chain uses TRBV28 with TRBJ2-7, with 7 bases aligning to TRBD1. CDR1 is MDHEN and CDR2 is SYDVKM in the germline V gene. The CDR3 loop spans 13 amino acids. The ends lost 6 bases at V and 4 bases at J; junction bases unmatched: 6.

The rearrangement joins TRBV12-3 or TRBV12-4 to TRBJ2-7; TRBD2 matches 7 bases. The V gene end was trimmed by 6 bases and the J gene end by 5 bases; junction bases not matched to a gene: 10. The CDR3 covers 14 residues. CDR3 sequence: CASRDRKREHEQYF. The CDR3 bases are TGTGCCAGCAGGGACCGGAAGCGGGAACACGAGCAGTACTTC.

This clonotype was observed many times. The chain couples TRBV6-1 to TRBJ2-2, with D unresolved. CDR3 length equals 12 residues. Germline V gene data show CDR1 as MNHNS and CDR2 as SASEGT. V shed 5 bases and J shed 7 bases, with 8 bases lying between them. CDR3 sequence (DNA): TGTGCCAGCAGTCCGGACGTCGGGGAGCTGTTTTTT. It codes for CASSPDVGELFF.

This clonotype was picked up many times. The genes are TRBV20-1 and TRBJ1-4; 7 nucleotides match TRBD1. The ends lost 0 bases at V and 3 bases at J; junction bases unmatched: 7. The CDR3 totals 16 residues. Germline-derived CDR1 and CDR2 are DFQATT and SNEGSKA (reference sequence). CDR3: CSARDQGGRANEKLFF. In DNA, the CDR3 is TGCAGTGCTAGAGATCAAGGGGGCCGGGCTAATGAAAAACTGTTTTTT.

This clonotype is labeled medium-sized (0.01 to 0.1%). The rearrangement links TRBV7-9 to TRBJ2-7; the D is unclear. Germline CDR1 and CDR2: SEHNR and FQNEAQ (reference sequence). Trimming removed 5 bases at V and 0 bases at J, with 11 bases between. The CDR3 totals 14 residues. CDR3 region: CASSPPRRSYEQYF. The CDR3 DNA is TGTGCCAGCAGCCCGCCACGTCGCTCCTACGAGCAGTACTTC.

The rearrangement uses TRBV6-1 and TRBJ2-7; D remains ambiguous. This CDR3 is 13 amino acids long. V dropped 3 bases and J dropped 2 bases, with 8 bases sitting between them. The germline gives CDR1 MNHNS, CDR2 SASEGT. The CDR3 region is CASSENRPYEQYF. The CDR3 bases are TGTGCCAGCAGTGAGAACAGACCCTACGAGCAGTACTTC.

This clonotype was counted at least ten times. This chain links TRBV14 with TRBJ2-5, with D tentatively TRBD2 (6 bases). The length of the CDR3 is 15 residues. Trimming shortened V by 4 bases and J by 5 bases, and 17 bases separated the two germline ends. CDR1 and CDR2 (germline): SGHDN, FVKESK. CDR3 nucleotide sequence: TGTGCCAGCAGCCGACCGGGACTCAGGGTGGAGACCCAGTACTTC. Translating it yields CASSRPGLRVETQYF.

The rearrangement joins TRBV12-5 to TRBJ2-5; D possibly uses TRBD1 or TRBD2 (5 bases each). Germline lookup yields CDR1 LGHNT and CDR2 FRNRAP. With 5 bases removed from V and 0 bases from J, the gap between germline ends came to 13 bases. The length of the CDR3 is 15 residues. DNA for the CDR3: TGTGCTAGTGGTACACCCCTGGGGGACCAAGAGACCCAGTACTTC. This codes for CASGTPLGDQETQYF.

This clonotype was detected only a few times. The rearrangement links TRBV29-1 to TRBJ2-7, with TRBD1 matching 9 bases. This CDR3 contains 16 residues. Germline V gene sequence: CDR1 SQVTM, CDR2 ANQGSEA. The J segment lost 3 bases and the V segment lost 1 base, leaving 10 bases of the junction unmatched. The CDR3 DNA reads TGCAGCGTTGAAGGCGCCGACAGGGGGGGATACTACGAGCAGTACTTC. Translation: CSVEGADRGGYYEQYF.

This clonotype showed up many times. The chain recombines TRBV3-1 with TRBJ1-2; D unclear. CDR1 is LGHDT, CDR2 YNNKEL, per germline (reference sequence). The CDR3 sequence is 14 residues long. Trimming removed 1 base from V and 7 bases from J, with 13 bases in between. CDR3 DNA sequence: TGTGCCAGCAGCCAAGTGCCACAAGCGATTGGCTACACCTTC. This translates into CASSQVPQAIGYTF.

With respect to this clonotype: Being one base from a much bigger clone, this may be a read error. The genes are TRBV28 and TRBJ2-4; tentatively, D is TRBD1 (6 bases). CDR1 is MDHEN and CDR2 is SYDVKM in the germline V gene. The germline V and J ends were trimmed by 5 bases and 6 bases, with 11 bases remaining between them. This CDR3 has 13 amino acids. The chain's CDR3 is CASSAPGVNIQYF. CDR3 DNA: TGTGCCAGCAGTGCTCCAGGGGTAAACATTCAGTACTTC.

This clonotype was observed many times. V usage is TRBV20-1 and J usage is TRBJ1-5; D is undetermined. In germline, CDR1 is DFQATT, CDR2 SNEGSKA (reference sequence). CDR3 length equals 16 residues. The V end lost 0 bases, the J end lost 3 bases, and 15 bases lay between the germline ends. CDR3: CSARDVLGNPNQPQHF. The CDR3, as DNA: TGCAGTGCTAGAGATGTGCTCGGGAACCCCAATCAGCCCCAGCATTTT.

This clonotype was seen at least ten times. The CDR3 region has the DNA TGTGCCAGCAGCTTAGCAGGGGTGCTTGGAAACACCATATATTTT. It specifies CASSLAGVLGNTIYF. The chain is built from TRBV7-2 and TRBJ1-3; maybe TRBD1 (5 bases). V was shortened by 0 bases and J by 3 bases, with 9 bases between the two germline ends. This CDR3 region has 15 residues. CDR1 is SGHTA, CDR2 FQGNSA, per germline.

Ten or more counts support this clonotype. V is TRBV3-1 and J is TRBJ1-5; 11 nucleotides agree with TRBD1. This CDR3 region has 16 residues. V dropped 3 bases and J dropped 4; count of bases not matched to a gene: 5. Germline assignment: CDR1 LGHDT and CDR2 YNNKEL (reference sequence). The CDR3 coding sequence is TGTGCCAGCAGCCAGGGGGGGACAGGGGGAAATCAGCCCCAGCATTTT. Encoded protein: CASSQGGTGGNQPQHF.

This clonotype has a count of ten or more. This chain links TRBV5-1 with TRBJ1-3; no firm D call. Germline assignment: CDR1 SGHRS and CDR2 YFSETQ. V shed 3 bases and J shed 0 bases, with 4 bases lying between them. The length of the CDR3 is 13 residues. CDR3 residues: CASSSYSGNTIYF. The DNA for the CDR3 is TGCGCCAGCAGCTCCTACTCTGGAAACACCATATATTTT.

This clonotype came up many times. V is TRBV9 and J is TRBJ2-1, with D possibly matching TRBD1 (5 bases). There are 13 residues in the CDR3. CDR1 is SGDLS and CDR2 is YYNGEE in the germline V gene. The V end was cut by 2 bases, the J end by 9 bases, with 12 bases between. The CDR3 sequence: CASSVTPQGEQFF. The CDR3 DNA follows: TGTGCCAGCAGCGTGACCCCCCAGGGTGAGCAGTTCTTC.

The sample holds many counts of this clonotype. The rearrangement uses TRBV2 and TRBJ1-2, with D unresolved. CDR1 is SNHLY and CDR2 is FYNNEI in the germline V gene. The CDR3 covers 13 residues. V shed 8 bases and J shed 2 bases, with 12 bases lying between them. CDR3 sequence reads: CASRVSFNYGYTF. CDR3 nucleotide sequence: TGTGCCAGCCGGGTTAGCTTCAACTATGGCTACACCTTC. The variable domain in full, completed from reference TRBV2 and TRBJ1-2, reads EPEVTQTPSHQVTQMGQEVILRCVPISNHLYFYWYRQILGQKVEFLVSFYNNEISEKSEIFDDQFSVERPDGSNFTLKIRSTKLEDSAMYFCASRVSFNYGYTFGSGTRLTVV.

This clonotype was recorded at least ten times. The CDR3 DNA reads as TGTGCCAGCAGTTCCATCGGGACAGGGGGACACGAGCAGTACTTC. Translation gives CASSSIGTGGHEQYF. The chain uses TRBV6-2 or TRBV6-3 and TRBJ2-7; 11 nucleotides match TRBD1. The CDR3 totals 15 residues. The V gene end was trimmed by 4 bases and the J gene end by 5 bases; junction bases not matched to a gene: 7. Germline values: CDR1 MNHEY, CDR2 SVGEGT.

This clonotype was recorded at least ten times. The V and J genes are TRBV4-1 and TRBJ2-4; no clear D gene. The CDR3 is 16 residues long. The V gene lost 4 bases and the J gene lost 3 bases, with 16 bases spanning the gap. Germline V gene data show CDR1 as MGHRA and CDR2 as YSYEKL. CDR3 loop: CASSPVSWAGKNIQYF. CDR3 nucleotides: TGCGCCAGCAGCCCCGTATCGTGGGCTGGCAAAAACATTCAGTACTTC.